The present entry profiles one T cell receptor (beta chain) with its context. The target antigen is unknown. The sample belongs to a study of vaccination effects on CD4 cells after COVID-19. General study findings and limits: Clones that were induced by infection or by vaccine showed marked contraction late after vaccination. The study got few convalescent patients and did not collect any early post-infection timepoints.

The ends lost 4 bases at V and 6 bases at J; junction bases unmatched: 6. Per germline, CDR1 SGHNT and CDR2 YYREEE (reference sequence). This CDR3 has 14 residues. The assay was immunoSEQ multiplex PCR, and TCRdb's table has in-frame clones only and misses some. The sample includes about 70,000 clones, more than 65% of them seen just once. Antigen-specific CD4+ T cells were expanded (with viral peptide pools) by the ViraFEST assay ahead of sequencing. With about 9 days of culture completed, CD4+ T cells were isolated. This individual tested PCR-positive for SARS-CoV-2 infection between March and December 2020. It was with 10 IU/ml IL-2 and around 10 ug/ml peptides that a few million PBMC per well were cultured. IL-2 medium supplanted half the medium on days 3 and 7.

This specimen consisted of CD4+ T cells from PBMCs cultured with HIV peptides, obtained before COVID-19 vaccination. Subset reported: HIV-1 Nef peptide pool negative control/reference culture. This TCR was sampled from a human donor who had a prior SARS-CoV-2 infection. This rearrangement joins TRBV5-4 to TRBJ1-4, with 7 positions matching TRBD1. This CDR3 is CASSTRGKDEKLFF. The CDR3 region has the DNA TGTGCCAGCAGCACCAGGGGGAAAGATGAAAAACTGTTTTTT.